This TCR beta chain came from a study of shared clonotypes between healthy human individuals (dated by TCRdb to the early 2020s). Concerning the study at large: The cohort included three men and a couple of women between 18 and 49 years of age. Libraries were prepared and TCR repertoires were sequenced by different laboratories using diverse techniques, in order to increase sequencing depth and limit assay-specific biases. To estimate repertoire size and how much clonotypes are shared between individuals, the study performed deep sequencing of blood TCR repertoires from a few healthy adults. Each donor's leukapheresis produced roughly between roughly 0.85 and 9.5 billion PBMCs. What the study reported, not specific to this receptor: Sampling was limited to blood, and TCR repertoires in tissue likely differ from TCR repertoires in blood. Because the study included only a small number of donors, the genetic and exposure-history diversity represented was limited. Pairwise subsampling led to the expectation that sequencing depth would affect the degree of clonotype sharing among donors.

TCR CDR3 regions were amplified from genomic DNA by multiplex PCR using the deep immunoSEQ assay. Extracted genomic DNA from each cell subset was distributed evenly across all wells of several immunoSEQ 96-well plates, and each plate was treated as a replicate. For unsorted PBMC, around 300 ng genomic DNA, equal to roughly 33,000 T cell genomes, was loaded into each replicate PCR. Ten immunoSEQ deep assay plates were used to sequence unsorted PBMC genomic DNA. Purified libraries were quantified with a Qubit 3.0 fluorometer, sized on a Bioanalyzer 2100, and re-quantified with the KAPA Library Quantification kit. A separate single-read 150-cycle Illumina NextSeq 550 flow cell was used to sequence each immunoSEQ 96-well plate. As for how the authors treated the data: Because the immunoSEQ output held only junctional sequences and lacked quality scores, the filtering could not match the filtering applied to full-length reads. To assign V/J genes and CDR3, sequences were annotated using PyIR, a Python wrapper for IgBLAST v1.9, with IMGT germline references. Reads with weak V/J assignments (E-value above 1e-6), missing CDR3, stop codons, out-of-frame junctions, or ambiguous translated residues were removed. V3J clonotypes were defined as sequences sharing the same inferred V gene, J gene, and CDR3 amino acid sequence. Percentage overlap between repertoires was calculated by dividing the number of shared unique clonotypes by the size of the smaller repertoire. Richness of each repertoire was evaluated using RTK rarefaction, the Chao1 estimator, and Recon v2.1 estimates of unobserved clonotypes. Imported from immuneACCESS, the table was reduced by TCRdb to in-frame sequences with V and J called. These copies leave out some clones; in studies compared against another copy, an unresolved V gene accounts for under half, and the cause of the remainder is not known. From that table come the V and J calls and clone size; the DNA was used to work out D and trimming. A total of about 460,000 clones appear in this sample, approximately 71% of them only once. Of the sample, 9.5% to 15% is held by the ten largest clones.

CDR1 and CDR2 are read off the germline V gene as MGHRA and YSYEKL. The CDR3 numbers 15 residues from cysteine through phenylalanine. The entry retains the CDR3 DNA only, 45 bases that are in frame from base 1. V loses 2 bases, J loses 0 bases, and the germline ends lie 8 bases apart. Healthy HIV-negative adults with no recently reported acute infections or vaccinations were included as donors. All donors were Caucasian adults living in Nashville, Tennessee, USA. For unsorted samples, about 90 million PBMCs were counted, and genomic DNA was extracted using the QIAamp DNA Blood Mini kit. Blood was obtained by leukapheresis, after which PBMCs were separated by Ficoll-Histopaque density gradient centrifugation and cryopreserved in liquid nitrogen vapor phase. In regard to this clone: Its antigen has not been determined. One base away there is no much larger clone; base qualities are not given.

The V and J segments used are TRBV4-1 and TRBJ1-3, with no confident D gene call. The sequence was obtained from a woman between 40 and 50 years old in good health. Some clones in this sample may be carry-over from other donors' samples. Sequencing was performed on PBMCs. CDR3 protein: CASSQSDLSGNTIYF. The DNA sequence follows: TGCGCCAGCAGCCAATCAGATCTCTCTGGAAACACCATATATTTT.